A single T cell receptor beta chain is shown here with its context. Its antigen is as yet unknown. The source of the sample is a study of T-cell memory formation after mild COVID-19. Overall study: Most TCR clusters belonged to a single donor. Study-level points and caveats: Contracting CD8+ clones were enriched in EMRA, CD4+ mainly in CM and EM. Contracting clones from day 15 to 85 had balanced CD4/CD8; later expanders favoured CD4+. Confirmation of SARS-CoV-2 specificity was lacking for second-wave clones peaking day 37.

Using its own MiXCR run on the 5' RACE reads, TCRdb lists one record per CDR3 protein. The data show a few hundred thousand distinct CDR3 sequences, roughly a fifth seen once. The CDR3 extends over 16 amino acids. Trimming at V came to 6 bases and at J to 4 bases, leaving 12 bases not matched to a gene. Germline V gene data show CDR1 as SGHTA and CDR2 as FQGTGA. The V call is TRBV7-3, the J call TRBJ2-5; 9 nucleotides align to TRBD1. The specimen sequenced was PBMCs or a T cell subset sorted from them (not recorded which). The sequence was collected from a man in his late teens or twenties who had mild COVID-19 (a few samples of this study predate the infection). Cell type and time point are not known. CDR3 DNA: TGTGCCAGCAGTTCCTCGCCGACAGGGGGACGAGAGACCCAGTACTTC. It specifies CASSSSPTGGRETQYF.